The sequence of this T cell receptor beta chain was determined in a study of T-cell memory formation after mild COVID-19. A single record per CDR3 protein comes from TCRdb applying MiXCR to the 5' RACE reads. Of 90,000 to 120,000 distinct CDR3 sequences listed, 14% are singletons. This clonotype was recorded many times. Its antigen is not identified. Study-level results: Clones shrinking between day 15 and 85 showed a balanced CD4/CD8 split, and those that grew later tilted toward CD4+.

The CDR3 length is 15 residues. In germline, CDR1 is SGHRS, CDR2 YFSETQ. V lost 3 bases and J lost 7, with 17 bases in between. This sequence joins TRBV5-1 and TRBJ1-5; perhaps TRBD1 as D (5 bases). The TCR comes from a man younger than 30 who had mild COVID-19 (a few samples of this study predate the infection). Cell type and time point are not known. What was sequenced was PBMCs or a T cell subset sorted from them (not recorded which). The CDR3 here is CASSSGRGVGQPQHF. In nucleotides, the CDR3 is TGCGCCAGCAGCTCAGGCCGGGGGGTCGGCCAGCCCCAGCATTTT.